The 16 T cell receptor beta chains below were found in one sample sequenced in a study of cytomegalovirus exposure and HLA in healthy donors. Amplification used 60 Vbeta primers and 13 Jbeta primers. Assay: immunoSEQ multiplex PCR; the TCRdb copy retains only in-frame clones and omits some. Of under 140,000 clones in the sample, around 84% were seen once. Input material: PBMCs. The receptors originated from a woman aged 25 to 45 in good health and CMV-seronegative.

The V gene is TRBV11-2, the J gene TRBJ2-5; 7 nucleotides agree with TRBD2. J lost 0 bases, V lost 5 bases, and 6 bases had no gene match. CDR3 length: 15 amino acids. CDR1 SGHAT and CDR2 FQNNGV come from the germline V gene. The CDR3 spells CASSPREANQETQYF. The CDR3 DNA is TGTGCCAGCAGCCCTCGGGAGGCTAACCAAGAGACCCAGTACTTC.

The V call is TRBV30, the J call TRBJ1-2; the D is unclear. The CDR3 runs 14 residues. Germline V gene sequence: CDR1 GTSNPN, CDR2 SVGIG (reference sequence). V lost 2 bases, J lost 5 bases, and 15 bases lay in between. The CDR3, as DNA: TGTGCCTGGAGTAGGAGGTGGGAACGGTATGGCTACACCTTC. It codes for CAWSRRWERYGYTF.

This rearrangement joins TRBV28 to TRBJ2-1; tentative D call: TRBD2 (6 bases). The CDR3 is made up of 15 amino acids. Germline V gene lookup returns CDR1 MDHEN and CDR2 SYDVKM. The germline V and J ends were trimmed by 3 bases and 2 bases, with 11 bases remaining between them. The CDR3 coding sequence is TGTGCCAGCAGTTTGGTCCTAGCGACCTACAATGAGCAGTTCTTC. Its protein is CASSLVLATYNEQFF.

This clone has a single count. This chain links TRBV5-4 with TRBJ1-2; 8 bases agree with TRBD1. The CDR3 spans 14 residues. Germline loops: CDR1 SGHNT, CDR2 YYREEE (reference sequence). The V and J ends lost 1 base and 7 bases, in that order; junction bases with no gene match: 6. CDR3 region: CASSLTWTGTGYTF. Written as DNA, the CDR3 is TGTGCCAGCAGCTTGACTTGGACAGGGACTGGCTACACCTTC.

The chain joins TRBV5-1 to TRBJ2-7; D uncertain. Trimming shortened V by 1 base and J by 2 bases, and 13 bases separated the two germline ends. From germline, CDR1 is SGHRS and CDR2 YFSETQ. The CDR3 is made up of 15 amino acids. The CDR3 is CASSLSPGSTYEQYF. CDR3 DNA: TGCGCCAGCAGCTTGAGTCCAGGATCAACCTACGAGCAGTACTTC.

The CDR3 DNA reads TGTGCCAGCAGCCAGACACTAGCGGAGGACGAGGAGACCCAGTACTTC. Translation gives CASSQTLAEDEETQYF. The rearrangement links TRBV13 to TRBJ2-5, with 8 bases lining up with TRBD2. Trimming removed 5 bases from V and 5 bases from J; junction bases left unmatched: 13. CDR3 size: 16 residues. CDR1 and CDR2 from the germline V gene are PRHDT and FYEKMQ (reference sequence).

The genes are TRBV4-1 and TRBJ2-7; TRBD2 agrees at 9 bases. The V segment lost 6 bases and the J segment 4 bases; nucleotides outside the gene matches: 10. The CDR3 totals 15 residues. Germline CDR1 and CDR2: MGHRA and YSYEKL. The CDR3 DNA follows: TGCGCCAGCAGTCTAGCGGGGACGACCACTTACGAGCAGTACTTC. Translating gives CASSLAGTTTYEQYF.

CDR3 DNA: TGTGCCAGCAGCGCACAGGGGAGTGGGACTGAAGCTTTCTTT. Translated, it gives CASSAQGSGTEAFF. The chain has TRBV7-2 and TRBJ1-1; 7 bases are a match to TRBD1. Germline V gene data show CDR1 as SGHTA and CDR2 as FQGNSA. This CDR3 contains 14 residues. With 5 bases clipped from V and 5 bases from J, the junction kept 8 bases outside the gene matches.

The chain is built from TRBV15 and TRBJ2-7; D might be TRBD1 (6 bases). This CDR3 region has 11 residues. The V end lost 9 bases, the J end lost 4 bases, and 10 bases lay between the germline ends. Germline V gene data show CDR1 as LNHNV and CDR2 as YYDKDF (reference sequence). The DNA of the CDR3 is TGTGCCACATCACAGGGATACGAGCAGTACTTC. Its protein product is CATSQGYEQYF.

The V gene is TRBV19, the J gene TRBJ2-1, with 8 bases that match TRBD1. V trimming: 4 bases; J trimming: 3 bases; junction bases outside the gene matches: 5. Germline lookup yields CDR1 LNHDA and CDR2 SQIVND (reference sequence). The CDR3 sequence is 15 residues long. The CDR3: CASSKGQVLYNEQFF. As DNA, the CDR3 is TGTGCCAGTAGTAAGGGACAGGTTCTCTACAATGAGCAGTTCTTC.

This chain uses TRBV5-6 with TRBJ2-1; 7 bases agree with TRBD1. CDR1 SGHDT and CDR2 YYEEEE come from the germline V gene. The ends lost 6 bases at V and 1 base at J; junction bases unmatched: 7. CDR3 length equals 15 residues. The CDR3 loop reads CASIRGTTSYNEQFF. CDR3 nucleotides: TGTGCCAGCATCAGGGGGACCACATCCTACAATGAGCAGTTCTTC.

The chain employs TRBV29-1 and TRBJ2-3; 7 positions match TRBD1. The junction had 21 bases not matched to a gene; V was cut back by 7 bases and J by 2 bases. Germline V gives CDR1 SQVTM, CDR2 ANQGSEA. The CDR3 is 18 amino acids. The CDR3 nucleotides read TGCAGCGGGAAGCGCCGGGACAGTTCGTTCGTGAACACAGATACGCAGTATTTT. Its translation: CSGKRRDSSFVNTDTQYF.

This clone was counted once. The gene calls are TRBV14 and TRBJ2-7, with 7 bases aligning to TRBD2. V shed 5 bases and J 3 bases; nucleotides not matched to a gene: 16. The CDR3 runs to 17 residues. Germline CDR1 is SGHDN and CDR2 is FVKESK. The DNA of the CDR3 is TGTGCCAGCAGCTTCCAAGCGGGGAATTCTTTACACTACGAGCAGTACTTC. This translates into CASSFQAGNSLHYEQYF.

The chain joins TRBV6-1 to TRBJ1-6, with TRBD1 matching over 7 bases. Germline assignment: CDR1 MNHNS and CDR2 SASEGT. This CDR3 is 15 amino acids long. Trimming cost V 6 bases and J 2 bases; bases outside gene matches: 4. The CDR3 DNA follows: TGTGCCAGCAGAAGAGGGACAGCCTATAATTCACCCCTCCACTTT. Translated, it gives CASRRGTAYNSPLHF.

The chain combines TRBV6-5 with TRBJ2-3; a weak D match, TRBD2 (5 bases). V lost 6 bases and J lost 6, with 19 bases in between. The germline V gene encodes CDR1 MNHEY and CDR2 SVGAGI. The CDR3 covers 15 residues. CDR3 protein: CASRRPGLAMDTQYF. The CDR3 nucleotides are TGTGCCAGCAGGCGACCCGGACTGGCGATGGATACGCAGTATTTT.

The chain recombines TRBV6-5 with TRBJ1-2; 7 nucleotides match TRBD1. V lost 2 bases to trimming and J lost 6 bases; unmatched junction nucleotides: 6. The CDR3 has 14 amino acids. CDR1 is MNHEY, CDR2 SVGAGI, per germline. CDR3 loop: CASSYGGQFDGYTF. CDR3 DNA sequence: TGTGCCAGCAGTTACGGGGGACAGTTTGATGGCTACACCTTC.